This T cell receptor (beta chain) was captured in a study of identifying expanded T cells in peripheral blood (dated by TCRdb to about 2019). About the full investigation: Separate aliquots of the same genomic DNA pool were sequenced to produce technical replicates, and four replicates were compared in pairs. Paper-wide results and their limitations: The authors expected that over much longer intervals, such as months to years, biological variance in healthy repertoires might increase even further. In all healthy donors, the variance in clone template counts between samples taken two weeks apart rose significantly as total template count increased. Across all healthy-donor time intervals, the beta-binomial model significantly cut both the number of clones called differentially abundant and the false-positive rate. Around 1.3 differentially abundant clones were flagged by the binomial model between technical replicates, whereas about 16.4 and 19 were flagged over two weeks and four weeks, respectively.

The immunoSEQ Assay, which uses bias-controlled multiplex PCR amplification of genomic DNA, was used to profile TCRbeta CDR3 regions. The paper's data handling went like this. The absolute abundance of each unique TCRbeta CDR3 region was quantified after sequences were collapsed and filtered. Differential abundance was tested with two models: a binomial (Fisher-equivalent) model and a beta-binomial model that adds time-dependent variance fitted from healthy donors. Any clone with fewer than 5 combined templates was excluded, and a clone was called differentially abundant if its Benjamini-Hochberg FDR was below 0.01. Using the form v = (b*log(k)+a)^2, the beta-binomial variance was modeled as a function of the total template count across the two samples. The immuneACCESS repertoire file appears here via TCRdb, limited to in-frame rearrangements. These files lack a portion of the clones; in checked studies, under half of the deficit traces to unresolved V genes, and the cause of the others is not known. From that table come the V and J calls and clone size; the DNA was used to work out D and trimming. For this sample the table gives some 77,000 clones, of which 88% were detected only once. The ten largest clones take up roughly 19% of the sample.

Taken from cysteine to phenylalanine, the CDR3 has 12 residues. Only the CDR3 part of the read is kept: 36 bases, read in frame from the first base. V and J are truncated by 1 base and 8 bases respectively, leaving an intervening sequence of 8 bases. The germline V gene supplies CDR1 SGHTA and CDR2 FQGNSA. During the collection period, no infections or other immune events were recorded for the healthy donors. Blood repertoires from healthy donors were used as a training cohort for calibrating time-dependent variance in a beta-binomial model of differential abundance of T-cell clones. The training cohort comprised roughly 10 healthy donors, 3 female and 7 male. An age range of roughly 29 to 70 years, with an average of roughly 40 years, was recorded for the donors. Whole blood was collected from each healthy donor at three time points spaced around 2 weeks apart and obtained from a commercial supplier. Genomic DNA was extracted from unsorted whole blood for immunosequencing.

This clone came up a few times. Its antigen is currently not known. No qualities accompany the bases; no much larger clone lies one base away. Recombination linked TRBV7-2 to TRBJ1-2, with the D gene not clear enough to name. The sample taken for sequencing was blood. The receptor comes from a person aged 18 to 75 in good health. The encoded CDR3 is CASSLVSGGYTF. The DNA reads as follows: TGTGCCAGCAGCTTAGTATCCGGAGGCTACACCTTC.